These T cell receptor beta chains were read from a single sample in a study of T cell responses to AZD1222 COVID-19 vaccine. Sequencing was performed with immunoSEQ multiplex PCR; in TCRdb, only in-frame clones are kept and a portion is missing. The sample lists more than 110,000 clones; approximately 92% were seen once. Sequencing was performed on peripheral blood, taken on day 0 of AZD1222 vaccination. The receptor source for this set is an adult in good health. CDR3s include the opening cysteine and the closing phenylalanine or tryptophan. A D gene is named only where the DNA matches it firmly. Size values are once, few and many counts, or a class for expanded clones, and some rows have none.

cdr3_nt	cdr3_aa	d_call	v_call	clone_size	j_call
TGCGCCAGCAGCCGGACAGAGAGCACAGATACGCAGTATTTT	CASSRTESTDTQYF	-	TRBV5-1	-	TRBJ2-3
TGTGCCACCAGCAGAGATCTCGGCGGTGGCTACACCTTC	CATSRDLGGGYTF	-	TRBV15	-	TRBJ1-2
TGTGCCAGCAGCTCGGGACGGAACTATGGCTACACCTTC	CASSSGRNYGYTF	-	TRBV6-5	-	TRBJ1-2
TGTGCCAGCAGTGAAGGGCCCCTCGACAGGGCGGAAGGAAACACCATATATTTT	CASSEGPLDRAEGNTIYF	TRBD1	TRBV2	-	TRBJ1-3
TGTGCCAGCACCCCGGAGGTCAGCTCCTATAATTCACCCCTCCACTTT	CASTPEVSSYNSPLHF	-	TRBV9	once	TRBJ1-6
TGTGCCAGCAGTTTCGCGCAGGGGACTAACTATGGCTACACCTTC	CASSFAQGTNYGYTF	-	TRBV6-5	-	TRBJ1-2
TGTGCCACCAGCAGCGAACCCCCCTTGGGAGCGTCCTACGAGCAGTACTTC	CATSSEPPLGASYEQYF	-	TRBV15	-	TRBJ2-7
TGTGCCAGCAGCGCTTGGGGGGGACCCTATGGCTACACCTTC	CASSAWGGPYGYTF	-	TRBV9	-	TRBJ1-2
TGTGCCAGCAGTCGGGGGACCACTGAAGCTTTCTTT	CASSRGTTEAFF	-	TRBV28	-	TRBJ1-1
TGTGCCAGCAGTTATTCTCTGGATGCTTTCTTT	CASSYSLDAFF	-	TRBV6-6	once	TRBJ1-1
TGTGCCAGCAGTTTATTTGGGACAGCAAACACTGAAGCTTTCTTT	CASSLFGTANTEAFF	TRBD1	TRBV28	-	TRBJ1-1
TGTGCCAGCAGCTCCCGCTGGGGGGATGGTTACGAGCAGTACTTC	CASSSRWGDGYEQYF	-	TRBV7-6	few	TRBJ2-7
TGTGCCAGCAGTTCCACCCTCTCGACGGCCGTAGGGCAGTACTTC	CASSSTLSTAVGQYF	-	TRBV28	-	TRBJ2-7
TGTGCCAGCAGTCAAGACGACCGAGATACGCAGTATTTT	CASSQDDRDTQYF	-	TRBV2	-	TRBJ2-3
TGTGCCACCAGTGATGCGGACAGGGGGCAAAGCAATCAGCCCCAGCATTTT	CATSDADRGQSNQPQHF	TRBD1	TRBV24-1	-	TRBJ1-5
TGTGCCAGCAGCCCTACAGGGAAAACGAACACTGAAGCTTTCTTT	CASSPTGKTNTEAFF	-	TRBV2	-	TRBJ1-1
TGTGCCAGCAGTGGACAGAACTATGGCTACACCTTC	CASSGQNYGYTF	-	TRBV6-2/TRBV6-3	-	TRBJ1-2
TGTGCCAGCAGCTGGGCTTTGAACACTGAAGCTTTCTTT	CASSWALNTEAFF	-	TRBV7-2	-	TRBJ1-1
TGTGCCAGCAGTTACTCTGGGGGGCGCAGCGCCTACGAGCAGTACTTC	CASSYSGGRSAYEQYF	-	TRBV6-2/TRBV6-3	-	TRBJ2-7
TGTGCCAGCAGCAAGACAGACAGCAATCAGCCCCAGCATTTT	CASSKTDSNQPQHF	-	TRBV2	-	TRBJ1-5
TGTGCCAGCAGCACAGTAGCGGGGCTTTCCTACAATGAGCAGTTCTTC	CASSTVAGLSYNEQFF	TRBD2	TRBV9	-	TRBJ2-1
TGTGCCAGCAGCCATCGGACTAGCGGGAGGAATGAGCAGTTCTTC	CASSHRTSGRNEQFF	TRBD2	TRBV11-3	-	TRBJ2-1
TGTGCCAGCAGCAAAGCGCTTTTTCTCGACCAGGACAGGGAAGTAGATACGCAGTATTTT	CASSKALFLDQDREVDTQYF	-	TRBV21-1	-	TRBJ2-3
TGTGCCAGCAGACCCGGCCTAGAAGAGACCCAGTACTTC	CASRPGLEETQYF	-	TRBV28	-	TRBJ2-5
TGTGCCAGCAGCCAATGGACAGGGGGTGCGACCTACGAGCAGTACTTC	CASSQWTGGATYEQYF	TRBD1	TRBV28	-	TRBJ2-7
TGTGCCAGCGGGGGCTACAATGAGCAGTTCTTC	CASGGYNEQFF	-	TRBV12-3/TRBV12-4	-	TRBJ2-1
TGTGCCAGCAGTACGGGACTAATTTTCAATGAGCAGTTCTTC	CASSTGLIFNEQFF	TRBD2	TRBV27	-	TRBJ2-1
TGTGCCAGCAGCATTAGCCCGAACTCCTACAATGAGCAGTTCTTC	CASSISPNSYNEQFF	-	TRBV11-3	-	TRBJ2-1
TGTGCCAGCAGTGAACTGCGTTTTGAGCAGTTCTTC	CASSELRFEQFF	-	TRBV6-1	-	TRBJ2-1